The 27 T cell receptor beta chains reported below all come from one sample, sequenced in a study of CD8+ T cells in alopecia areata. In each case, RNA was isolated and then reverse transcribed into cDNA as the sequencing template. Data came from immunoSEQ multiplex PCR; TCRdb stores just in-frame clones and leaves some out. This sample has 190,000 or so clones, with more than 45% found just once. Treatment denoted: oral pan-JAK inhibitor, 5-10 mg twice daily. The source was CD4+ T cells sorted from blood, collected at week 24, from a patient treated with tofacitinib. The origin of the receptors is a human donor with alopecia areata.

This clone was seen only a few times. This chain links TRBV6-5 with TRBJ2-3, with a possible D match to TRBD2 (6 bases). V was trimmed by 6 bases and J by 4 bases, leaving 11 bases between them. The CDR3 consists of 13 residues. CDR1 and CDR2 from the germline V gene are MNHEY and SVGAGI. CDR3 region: CASRRTTADTQYF. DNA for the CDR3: TGTGCCAGCAGGCGGACTACTGCAGATACGCAGTATTTT.

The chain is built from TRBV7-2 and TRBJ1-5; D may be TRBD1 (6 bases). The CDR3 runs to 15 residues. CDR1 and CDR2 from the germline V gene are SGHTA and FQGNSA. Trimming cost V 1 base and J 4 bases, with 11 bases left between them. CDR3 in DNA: TGTGCCAGCAGCTTAGTAGGACAGCTGAATCAGCCCCAGCATTTT. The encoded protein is CASSLVGQLNQPQHF.

The CDR3 sequence is CSVVWQGYGYTF. CDR3 coding DNA: TGCAGCGTTGTATGGCAGGGCTATGGCTACACCTTC. This chain joins TRBV29-1 and TRBJ1-2; perhaps TRBD1 as D (5 bases). Germline CDR1 is SQVTM and CDR2 is ANQGSEA. The germline V and J ends were trimmed by 4 bases and 4 bases, with 10 bases remaining between them. The length of the CDR3 is 12 residues.

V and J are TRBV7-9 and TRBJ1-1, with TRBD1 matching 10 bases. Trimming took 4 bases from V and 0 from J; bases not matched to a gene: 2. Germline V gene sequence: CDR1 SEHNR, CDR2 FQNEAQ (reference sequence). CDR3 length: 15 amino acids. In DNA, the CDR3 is TGTGCCAGCAGCTCGGGACAGGGGCTGAACACTGAAGCTTTCTTT. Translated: CASSSGQGLNTEAFF.

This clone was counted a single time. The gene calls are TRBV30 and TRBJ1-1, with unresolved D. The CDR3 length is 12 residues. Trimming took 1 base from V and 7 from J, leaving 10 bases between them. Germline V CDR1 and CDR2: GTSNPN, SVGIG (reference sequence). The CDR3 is CAWSGAVGEAFF. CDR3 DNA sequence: TGTGCCTGGAGTGGGGCGGTGGGTGAAGCTTTCTTT.

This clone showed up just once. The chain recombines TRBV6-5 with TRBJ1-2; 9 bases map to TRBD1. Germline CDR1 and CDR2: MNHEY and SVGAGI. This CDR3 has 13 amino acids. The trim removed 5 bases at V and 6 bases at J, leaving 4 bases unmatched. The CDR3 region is CASSMDRGHGYTF. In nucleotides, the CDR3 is TGTGCCAGCAGTATGGACAGGGGTCATGGCTACACCTTC.

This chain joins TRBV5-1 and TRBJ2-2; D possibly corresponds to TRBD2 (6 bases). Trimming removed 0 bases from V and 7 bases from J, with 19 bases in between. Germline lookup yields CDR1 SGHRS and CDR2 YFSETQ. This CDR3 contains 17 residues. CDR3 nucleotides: TGCGCCAGCAGCTTGGCCACTATGGGACTTGCTCTCGGGGAGCTGTTTTTT. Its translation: CASSLATMGLALGELFF.

CDR3 nucleotide sequence: TGTGCCAGCAGCTCCGCCGGGGGAAATGAGCAGTTCTTC. Its translation: CASSSAGGNEQFF. The rearrangement joins TRBV7-2 to TRBJ2-1; possibly TRBD2 for D (6 bases). V was shortened by 4 bases and J by 7 bases, with 11 bases between the two germline ends. The CDR3 has 13 residues. Looked up from germline, CDR1 is SGHTA and CDR2 is FQGNSA.

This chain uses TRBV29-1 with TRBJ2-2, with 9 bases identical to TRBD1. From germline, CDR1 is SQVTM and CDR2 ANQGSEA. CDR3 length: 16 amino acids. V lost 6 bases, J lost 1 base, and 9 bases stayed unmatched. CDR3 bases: TGCAGCGTGTCACAGGGGGCTCTGGGGAACACCGGGGAGCTGTTTTTT. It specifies CSVSQGALGNTGELFF.

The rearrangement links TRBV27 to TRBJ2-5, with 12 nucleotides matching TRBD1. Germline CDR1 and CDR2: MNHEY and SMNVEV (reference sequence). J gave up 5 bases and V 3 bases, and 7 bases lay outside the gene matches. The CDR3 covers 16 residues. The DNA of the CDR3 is TGTGCCAGCAGTTTCTCGGGGACAGGGGGCTGGGAGACCCAGTACTTC. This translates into CASSFSGTGGWETQYF.

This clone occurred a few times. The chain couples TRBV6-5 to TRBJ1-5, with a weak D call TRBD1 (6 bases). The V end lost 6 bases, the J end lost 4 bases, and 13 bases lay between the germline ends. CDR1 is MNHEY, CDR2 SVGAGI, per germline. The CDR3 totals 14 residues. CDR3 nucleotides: TGTGCCAGCAGGAGGGGGTTCGAAAATCAGCCCCAGCATTTT. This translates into CASRRGFENQPQHF.

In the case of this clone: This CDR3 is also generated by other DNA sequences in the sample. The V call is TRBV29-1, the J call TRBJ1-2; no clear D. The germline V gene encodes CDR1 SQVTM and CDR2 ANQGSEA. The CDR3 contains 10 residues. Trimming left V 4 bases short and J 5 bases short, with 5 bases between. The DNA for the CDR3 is TGCAGCGTTGCGGGATATGGCTACACCTTC. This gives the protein CSVAGYGYTF.

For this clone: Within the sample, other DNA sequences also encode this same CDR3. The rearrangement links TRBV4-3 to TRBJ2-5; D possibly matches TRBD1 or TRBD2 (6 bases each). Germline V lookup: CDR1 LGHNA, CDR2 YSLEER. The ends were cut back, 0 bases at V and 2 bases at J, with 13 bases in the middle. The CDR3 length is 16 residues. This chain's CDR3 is CASSQDPRGAQETQYF. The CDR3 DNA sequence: TGCGCCAGCAGCCAAGATCCAAGGGGGGCACAAGAGACCCAGTACTTC.

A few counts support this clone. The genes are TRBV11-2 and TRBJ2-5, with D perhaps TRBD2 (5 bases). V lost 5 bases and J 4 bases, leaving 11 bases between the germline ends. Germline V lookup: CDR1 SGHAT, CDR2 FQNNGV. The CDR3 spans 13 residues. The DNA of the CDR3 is TGTGCCAGCAGCGGAAGCGGCCCAGAGACCCAGTACTTC. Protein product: CASSGSGPETQYF. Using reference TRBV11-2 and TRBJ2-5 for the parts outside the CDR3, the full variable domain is EAGVAQSPRYKIIEKRQSVAFWCNPISGHATLYWYQQILGQGPKLLIQFQNNGVVDDSQLPKDRFSAERLKGVDSTLKIQPAKLEDSAVYLCASSGSGPETQYFGPGTRLLVL.

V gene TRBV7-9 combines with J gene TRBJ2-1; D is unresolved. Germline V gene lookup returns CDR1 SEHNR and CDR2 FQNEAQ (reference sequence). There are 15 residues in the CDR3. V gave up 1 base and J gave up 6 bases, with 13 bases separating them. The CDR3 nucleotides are TGTGCCAGCAGCTTAGTAGGGCGAATGGGCAATGAGCAGTTCTTC. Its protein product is CASSLVGRMGNEQFF.

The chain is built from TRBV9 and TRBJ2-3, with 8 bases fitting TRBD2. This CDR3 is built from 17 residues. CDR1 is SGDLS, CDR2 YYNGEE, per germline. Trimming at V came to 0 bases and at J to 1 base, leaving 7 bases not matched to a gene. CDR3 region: CASSVAGSGGRTDTQYF. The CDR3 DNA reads TGTGCCAGCAGCGTAGCGGGCAGCGGGGGACGCACAGATACGCAGTATTTT.

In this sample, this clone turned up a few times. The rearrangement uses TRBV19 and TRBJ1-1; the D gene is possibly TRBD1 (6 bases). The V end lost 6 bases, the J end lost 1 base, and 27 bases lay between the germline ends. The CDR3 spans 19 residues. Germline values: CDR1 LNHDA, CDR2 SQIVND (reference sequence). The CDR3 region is CASRALTGGRRGENTEAFF. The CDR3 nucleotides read TGTGCCAGTAGAGCTTTAACGGGTGGCAGAAGGGGGGAGAACACTGAAGCTTTCTTT.

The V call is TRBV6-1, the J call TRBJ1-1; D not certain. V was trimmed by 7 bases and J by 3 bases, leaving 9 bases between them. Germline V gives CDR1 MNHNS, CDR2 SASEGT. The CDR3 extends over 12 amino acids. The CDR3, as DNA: TGTGCCAGCACCAGAGCGGACACTGAAGCTTTCTTT. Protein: CASTRADTEAFF.

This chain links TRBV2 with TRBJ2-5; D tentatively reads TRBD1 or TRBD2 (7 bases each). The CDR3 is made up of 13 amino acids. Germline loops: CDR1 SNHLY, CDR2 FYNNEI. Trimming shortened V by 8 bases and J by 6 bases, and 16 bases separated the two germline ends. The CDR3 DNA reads TGTGCCAGCCCAGGGGGGGGCGGAAAGACCCAGTACTTC. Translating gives CASPGGGGKTQYF.

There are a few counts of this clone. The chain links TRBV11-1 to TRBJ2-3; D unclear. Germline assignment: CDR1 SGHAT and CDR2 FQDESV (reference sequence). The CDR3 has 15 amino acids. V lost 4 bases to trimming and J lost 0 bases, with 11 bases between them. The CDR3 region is CASSSKLSSTDTQYF. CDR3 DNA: TGTGCCAGCAGCTCCAAACTTTCTAGCACAGATACGCAGTATTTT. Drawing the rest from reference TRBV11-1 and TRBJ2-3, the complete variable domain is EAEVAQSPRYKITEKSQAVAFWCDPISGHATLYWYRQILGQGPELLVQFQDESVVDDSQLPKDRFSAERLKGVDSTLKIQPAELGDSAMYLCASSSKLSSTDTQYFGPGTRLTVL.

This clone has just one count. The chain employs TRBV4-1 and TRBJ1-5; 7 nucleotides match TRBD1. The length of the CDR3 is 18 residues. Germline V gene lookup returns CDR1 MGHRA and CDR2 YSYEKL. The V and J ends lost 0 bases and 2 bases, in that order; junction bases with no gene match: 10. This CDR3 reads CASSQDNRGSAGNQPQHF. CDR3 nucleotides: TGCGCCAGCAGCCAAGACAACAGGGGTTCGGCGGGCAATCAGCCCCAGCATTTT.

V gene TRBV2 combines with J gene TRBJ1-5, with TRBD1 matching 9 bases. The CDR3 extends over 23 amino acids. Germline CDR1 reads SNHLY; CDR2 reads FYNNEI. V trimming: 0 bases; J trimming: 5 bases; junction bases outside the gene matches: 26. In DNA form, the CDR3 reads TGTGCCAGCAGTGAAGCTAGCAATTTGGTGGTAAACAGGGGGCGCGTTTGGTATCAGCCCCAGCATTTT. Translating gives CASSEASNLVVNRGRVWYQPQHF.

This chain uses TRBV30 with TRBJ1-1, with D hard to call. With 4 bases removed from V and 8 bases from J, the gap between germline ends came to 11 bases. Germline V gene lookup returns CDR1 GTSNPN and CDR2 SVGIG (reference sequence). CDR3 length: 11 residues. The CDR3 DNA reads TGTGCCTGGACTGGAGGGTCAGAAGCTTTCTTT. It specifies CAWTGGSEAFF.

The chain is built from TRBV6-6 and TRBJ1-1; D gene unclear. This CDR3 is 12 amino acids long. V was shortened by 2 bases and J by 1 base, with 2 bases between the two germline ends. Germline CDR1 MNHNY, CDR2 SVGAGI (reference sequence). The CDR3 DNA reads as TGTGCCAGCAGTTACAGGAACACTGAAGCTTTCTTT. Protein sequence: CASSYRNTEAFF.

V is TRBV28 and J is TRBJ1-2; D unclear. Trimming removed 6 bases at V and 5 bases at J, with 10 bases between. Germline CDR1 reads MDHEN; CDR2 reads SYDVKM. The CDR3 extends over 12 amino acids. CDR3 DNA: TGTGCCAGCAGAGAGTCCACATATGGCTACACCTTC. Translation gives CASRESTYGYTF.

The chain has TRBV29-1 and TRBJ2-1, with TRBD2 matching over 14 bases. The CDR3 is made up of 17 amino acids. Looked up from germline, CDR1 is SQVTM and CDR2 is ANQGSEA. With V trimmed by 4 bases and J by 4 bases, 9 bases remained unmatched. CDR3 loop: CSVGGQGLAGDYNEQFF. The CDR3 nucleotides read TGCAGCGTTGGCGGACAGGGACTAGCGGGAGATTACAATGAGCAGTTCTTC.

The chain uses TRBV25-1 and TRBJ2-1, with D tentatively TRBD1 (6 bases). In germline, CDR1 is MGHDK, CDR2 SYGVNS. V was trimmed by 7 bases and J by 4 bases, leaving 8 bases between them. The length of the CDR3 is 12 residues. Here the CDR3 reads CASITGYNEQFF. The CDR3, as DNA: TGTGCCAGCATTACAGGGTACAATGAGCAGTTCTTC.